Presented here are 26 T cell receptor beta chains from one specimen sequenced in a study of radiotherapy plus CTLA-4 blockade in lung cancer. The protocol was immunoSEQ multiplex PCR, while the TCRdb copy is restricted to in-frame clones and leaves out a portion. The sample yields about 85,000 clones, approximately 86% seen once. Source: peripheral blood, taken from a patient treated with radiotherapy plus ipilimumab. Receptors originate from a human donor with non-small cell lung cancer who had a partial response to radiotherapy plus ipilimumab.

This rearrangement joins TRBV5-4 to TRBJ2-3; tentative D call: TRBD2 (6 bases). The CDR3 totals 15 residues. The V gene lost 0 bases and the J gene lost 6 bases, with 14 bases spanning the gap. Germline CDR1 is SGHNT and CDR2 is YYREEE (reference sequence). CDR3 sequence reads: CASSLVGRTRDTQYF. CDR3 sequence (DNA): TGTGCCAGCAGCTTGGTCGGGAGAACGAGGGATACGCAGTATTTT.

The chain employs TRBV30 and TRBJ1-2, with 9 bases matching TRBD1. Per the germline V gene, CDR1 is GTSNPN and CDR2 is SVGIG (reference sequence). The CDR3 loop spans 13 amino acids. J gave up 4 bases and V 7 bases, and 7 bases lay outside the gene matches. The CDR3 sequence: CASRTGGAYGYTF. CDR3 DNA sequence: TGTGCCTCTCGTACAGGGGGCGCCTATGGCTACACCTTC.

Only one count was recorded for this clone. V and J are TRBV5-4 and TRBJ1-2; tentatively, D is TRBD1 (5 bases). The length of the CDR3 is 14 residues. Germline V lookup: CDR1 SGHNT, CDR2 YYREEE (reference sequence). V dropped 2 bases and J dropped 2 bases, with 10 bases sitting between them. The CDR3 DNA follows: TGTGCCAGCAGCTTTGGGGCAGGGAACTATGGCTACACCTTC. As protein: CASSFGAGNYGYTF. Filled out from reference TRBV5-4 and TRBJ1-2, the complete variable domain reads ETGVTQSPTHLIKTRGQQVTLRCSSQSGHNTVSWYQQALGQGPQFIFQYYREEENGRGNFPPRFSGLQFPNYSSELNVNALELDDSALYLCASSFGAGNYGYTFGSGTRLTVV.

V usage is TRBV6-1 and J usage is TRBJ1-2; 7 bases match TRBD1. V was pared by 6 bases and J by 0 bases, with 7 bases of the junction left unmatched. CDR1 and CDR2 (germline): MNHNS, SASEGT. The CDR3 extends over 15 amino acids. The CDR3 reads CASRAQGLANYGYTF. The CDR3, as DNA: TGTGCCAGCAGGGCACAGGGGCTAGCTAACTATGGCTACACCTTC.

This chain links TRBV7-2 with TRBJ2-1; 9 bases are a match to TRBD2. Germline CDR1 SGHTA, CDR2 FQGNSA. J was trimmed by 6 bases and V by 5 bases; bases with no gene match: 11. CDR3 size: 16 residues. In DNA, the CDR3 is TGTGCCAGCAGCCCAGAATCGGCGGGAGGGAGCAATGAGCAGTTCTTC. It yields the protein CASSPESAGGSNEQFF.

The DNA of the CDR3 is TGTGCCAGCAGCTATCCATGGGGCTCCGGGGAGACCCAGTACTTC. This encodes CASSYPWGSGETQYF. The genes are TRBV7-3 and TRBJ2-5; tentative D call: TRBD1 (5 bases). V gave up 4 bases and J gave up 5 bases, with 17 bases separating them. Per germline, CDR1 SGHTA and CDR2 FQGTGA. The length of the CDR3 is 15 residues.

This sequence joins TRBV7-9 and TRBJ1-2; the match to TRBD1 covers 8 bases. Germline values: CDR1 SEHNR, CDR2 FQNEAQ (reference sequence). Germline trimming cut 4 bases from V and 8 bases from J; bases unmatched to any gene: 9. This CDR3 spans 14 amino acids. In nucleotides, the CDR3 is TGTGCCAGCAGCTCAAATATACAGGGGGGAGGCTACACCTTC. It encodes CASSSNIQGGGYTF. Using reference TRBV7-9 and TRBJ1-2 for the parts outside the CDR3, the full variable domain is DTGVSQNPRHKITKRGQNVTFRCDPISEHNRLYWYRQTLGQGPEFLTYFQNEAQLEKSRLLSDRFSAERPKGSFSTLEIQRTEQGDSAMYLCASSSNIQGGGYTFGSGTRLTVV.

V is TRBV7-2 and J is TRBJ2-5, with D possibly TRBD1 on 5 matching bases. The CDR3 is made up of 13 amino acids. The V gene's germline CDR1 is SGHTA and CDR2 FQGNSA. The V and J ends lost 5 bases and 4 bases respectively, with 11 bases between them. The DNA of the CDR3 is TGTGCCAGCAGCCTCACGCAGGGAGAGACCCAGTACTTC. Its protein product is CASSLTQGETQYF.

This clone was counted between two and nine times. V gene TRBV25-1 combines with J gene TRBJ1-1; D possibly corresponds to TRBD1 (6 bases). Trimming removed 4 bases at V and 2 bases at J, with 14 bases between. The CDR3 has 15 amino acids. Germline V gives CDR1 MGHDK, CDR2 SYGVNS. CDR3 nucleotides: TGTGCCAGCAGTGCAAACAGGGTGTACAACACTGAAGCTTTCTTT. It is translated as CASSANRVYNTEAFF.

A remark on this clone: At one of its ends the junction is not consistent with the germline gene, which may arise from a read error. This sequence joins TRBV5-1 and TRBJ1-6; a weak D match, TRBD1 (6 bases). The CDR3 covers 12 residues. In germline, CDR1 is SGHRS, CDR2 YFSETQ. In DNA form, the CDR3 reads TGCGCCAGCAGCTTGGCTGGGCAGGGGCCGACCTTT. Translated, it gives CASSLAGQGPTF.

This clone was detected only once. The CDR3 spells CASSVAVFDTIYF. DNA of the CDR3: TGTGCCAGCAGCGTGGCCGTCTTTGACACCATATATTTT. The V call is TRBV9, the J call TRBJ1-3; no clear D. Per the germline V gene, CDR1 is SGDLS and CDR2 is YYNGEE. Trimming removed 2 bases from V and 8 bases from J, with 11 bases in between. The CDR3 extends over 13 amino acids.

The rearrangement links TRBV15 to TRBJ2-1, with unresolved D. Germline loops: CDR1 LNHNV, CDR2 YYDKDF (reference sequence). The CDR3 is made up of 16 amino acids. V shed 1 base and J shed 1 base, with 11 bases lying between them. In nucleotides, the CDR3 is TGTGCCACCAGCAGAGGAGGCTCGAATTCCTACAATGAGCAGTTCTTC. It specifies CATSRGGSNSYNEQFF.

The J gene is TRBJ2-1, the V gene TRBV11-2, with 7 nucleotides matching TRBD2. From germline, CDR1 is SGHAT and CDR2 FQNNGV. With V trimmed by 2 bases and J by 4 bases, 11 bases remained unmatched. This CDR3 is built from 17 residues. The CDR3 nucleotides read TGTGCCAGCAGCTTAAGGCTGGCGGGAGCCCCTTACAATGAGCAGTTCTTC. Its protein is CASSLRLAGAPYNEQFF.

This chain links TRBV5-1 with TRBJ2-1; the match to TRBD2 covers 13 bases. The CDR3 covers 14 residues. The V segment lost 4 bases and the J segment 9 bases; nucleotides outside the gene matches: 4. CDR1 SGHRS and CDR2 YFSETQ come from the germline V gene. The CDR3 protein is CASSPGLAGSEQFF. The CDR3 DNA follows: TGCGCCAGCAGCCCGGGACTAGCGGGGTCTGAGCAGTTCTTC.

This chain joins TRBV6-5 and TRBJ2-1; D is undetermined. The CDR3 runs 13 residues. Germline assignment: CDR1 MNHEY and CDR2 SVGAGI. V was shortened by 3 bases and J by 6 bases, with 9 bases between the two germline ends. The CDR3 DNA is TGTGCCAGCAGTTATCAGGCTCCCAATGAGCAGTTCTTC. It codes for CASSYQAPNEQFF.

The CDR3 nucleotides read TGTGCCAGCAGTCTCCTGACAGGGCTTGGACACGAGCAGTACTTC. Its protein product is CASSLLTGLGHEQYF. This chain joins TRBV6-5 and TRBJ2-7, with 7 bases identical to TRBD1. The trim removed 5 bases at V and 5 bases at J, leaving 12 bases unmatched. This CDR3 is built from 15 residues. CDR1 is MNHEY, CDR2 SVGAGI, per germline.

The chain employs TRBV5-1 and TRBJ1-1; no clear D. The CDR3 sequence is 13 residues long. The V and J ends lost 0 bases and 4 bases respectively, with 7 bases between them. CDR1 is SGHRS and CDR2 is YFSETQ in the germline V gene. The CDR3 reads CASSLVRGTEAFF. The CDR3 coding sequence is TGCGCCAGCAGCTTGGTTCGGGGCACTGAAGCTTTCTTT.

The rearrangement links TRBV27 to TRBJ2-1; 10 nucleotides match TRBD2. J lost 4 bases, V lost 1 base, and 4 bases had no gene match. Germline V CDR1 and CDR2: MNHEY, SMNVEV (reference sequence). The CDR3 extends over 16 amino acids. The DNA of the CDR3 is TGTGCCAGCAGTTTATGGTCTAGCGGGAGTTACAATGAGCAGTTCTTC. This translates into CASSLWSSGSYNEQFF.

The chain uses TRBV15 and TRBJ2-1; 9 nucleotides match TRBD2. This CDR3 comprises 15 residues. Germline trimming cut 3 bases from V and 2 bases from J; bases unmatched to any gene: 2. CDR1 and CDR2 from the germline V gene are LNHNV and YYDKDF (reference sequence). CDR3 loop: CATSRASGAYNEQFF. The CDR3 DNA is TGTGCCACCAGCAGGGCTAGCGGGGCCTACAATGAGCAGTTCTTC.

The chain employs TRBV13 and TRBJ1-4, with no clear D. Germline-derived CDR1 and CDR2 are PRHDT and FYEKMQ (reference sequence). Trimming removed 5 bases at V and 4 bases at J, with 2 bases between. This CDR3 spans 11 amino acids. Here the CDR3 reads CASSRNEKLFF. CDR3 bases: TGTGCCAGCAGCCGTAATGAAAAACTGTTTTTT.

The chain links TRBV14 to TRBJ2-5, with 7 nucleotides matching TRBD1. Trimming at V came to 0 bases and at J to 2 bases, leaving 12 bases not matched to a gene. In germline, CDR1 is SGHDN, CDR2 FVKESK. This CDR3 contains 18 residues. The CDR3 loop is CASSQEQRRTGLQETQYF. CDR3 nucleotide sequence: TGTGCCAGCAGCCAAGAGCAAAGACGGACAGGCCTTCAAGAGACCCAGTACTTC.

The chain uses TRBV9 and TRBJ2-3; TRBD2 aligns across 8 bases. There are 17 residues in the CDR3. The ends lost 4 bases at V and 2 bases at J; junction bases unmatched: 12. From germline, CDR1 is SGDLS and CDR2 YYNGEE. DNA of the CDR3: TGTGCCAGCAGCCCAGTCGGGCGGGAGGTTCTCACAGATACGCAGTATTTT. As protein: CASSPVGREVLTDTQYF.

V gene TRBV4-2 combines with J gene TRBJ2-1; 10 nucleotides match TRBD2. The CDR3 runs to 17 residues. Germline V gene data show CDR1 as LGHNA and CDR2 as YNFKEQ. The trim removed 0 bases at V and 5 bases at J, leaving 7 bases unmatched. CDR3 amino acids: CASSQDHTAGGNNEQFF. The CDR3 coding sequence is TGTGCCAGCAGCCAAGATCATACAGCGGGAGGGAACAATGAGCAGTTCTTC.

J is TRBJ2-1 and V is TRBV7-9, with D tentatively TRBD1 (6 bases). Trimming pared 5 bases from V and 1 base from J, leaving 18 bases between. The CDR3 length is 17 residues. Germline loops: CDR1 SEHNR, CDR2 FQNEAQ (reference sequence). The CDR3 DNA sequence: TGTGCCAGCAGCCGACAGAGACGGACAGCGTCCTACAATGAGCAGTTCTTC. Encoded protein: CASSRQRRTASYNEQFF.

The chain has TRBV9 and TRBJ2-3; 7 bases align to TRBD2. CDR3 length: 15 residues. V lost 3 bases to trimming and J lost 3 bases; unmatched junction nucleotides: 7. Germline values: CDR1 SGDLS, CDR2 YYNGEE. The CDR3 sequence is CASSETSPATDTQYF. The CDR3 DNA sequence: TGTGCCAGCAGCGAGACTAGCCCGGCGACAGATACGCAGTATTTT.

The chain is built from TRBV28 and TRBJ2-5; D is uncertain. This CDR3 is built from 11 residues. Germline CDR1 is MDHEN and CDR2 is SYDVKM. Trimming left V 2 bases short and J 6 bases short, with 4 bases between. CDR3 in DNA: TGTGCCAGCAGTTTAGCGAAGACCCAGTACTTC. Protein: CASSLAKTQYF.